This note documents a single T cell receptor beta chain sequence. The data originate from a study of cytomegalovirus exposure and HLA in healthy donors. The CDR3 is 18 residues long. The germline V gene has CDR1 SNHLY and CDR2 FYNNEI. With V trimmed by 0 bases and J by 10 bases, 16 bases remained unmatched. In the PCR, 60 Vbeta and 13 Jbeta primers were used. Sequencing was performed with immunoSEQ multiplex PCR; in TCRdb, only in-frame clones are kept and a portion is missing. Its table lists approximately 140,000 clones. The rearrangement links TRBV2 to TRBJ1-4; 8 positions agree with TRBD1. Sequenced material: PBMCs. This clonotype was obtained from a woman in her late teens or twenties in good health and CMV-seronegative. The CDR3 DNA follows: TGTGCCAGCAGTGAAGCGCGAGGACAGGGCGCAATTGCTGGAAAACTGTTTTTT. Translated: CASSEARGQGAIAGKLFF.